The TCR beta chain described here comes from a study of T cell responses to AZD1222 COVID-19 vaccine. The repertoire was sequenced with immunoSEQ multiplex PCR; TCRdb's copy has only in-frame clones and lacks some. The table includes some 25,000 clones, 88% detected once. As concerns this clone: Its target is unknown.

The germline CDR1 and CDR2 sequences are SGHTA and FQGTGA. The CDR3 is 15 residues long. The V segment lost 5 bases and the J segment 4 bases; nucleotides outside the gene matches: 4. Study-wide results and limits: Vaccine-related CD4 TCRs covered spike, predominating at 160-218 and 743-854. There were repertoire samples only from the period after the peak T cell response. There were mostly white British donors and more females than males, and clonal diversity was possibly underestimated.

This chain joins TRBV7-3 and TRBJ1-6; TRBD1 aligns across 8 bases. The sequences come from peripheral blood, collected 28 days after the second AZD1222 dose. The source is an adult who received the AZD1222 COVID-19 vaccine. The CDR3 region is CASSPGQAYNSPLHF. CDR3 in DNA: TGTGCCAGCAGCCCGGGACAGGCTTATAATTCACCCCTCCACTTT.